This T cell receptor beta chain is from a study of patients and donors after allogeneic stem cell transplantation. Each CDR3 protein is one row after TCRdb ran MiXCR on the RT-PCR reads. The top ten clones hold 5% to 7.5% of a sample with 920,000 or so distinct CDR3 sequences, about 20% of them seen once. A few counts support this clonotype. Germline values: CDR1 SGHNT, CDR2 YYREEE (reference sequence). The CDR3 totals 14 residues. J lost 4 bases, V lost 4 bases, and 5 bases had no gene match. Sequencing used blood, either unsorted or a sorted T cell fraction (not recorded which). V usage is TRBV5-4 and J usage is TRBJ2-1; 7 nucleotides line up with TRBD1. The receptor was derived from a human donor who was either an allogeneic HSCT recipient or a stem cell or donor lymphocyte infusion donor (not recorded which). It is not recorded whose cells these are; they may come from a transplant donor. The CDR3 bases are TGTGCCAGCAGCCGAGGGACAGTTTACAATGAGCAGTTCTTC. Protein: CASSRGTVYNEQFF.